This T cell receptor (beta chain) was sequenced in a study of regulatory T cells in long-lasting Graves disease. Study overall: Antithyroid drug intake by newly diagnosed Graves' patients had lasted under 3 months.

Deletions cut 4 bases from V and 4 bases from J, with 13 bases between. CDR3 length equals 14 residues. General study points: Persistent cases favored TRBV28, TRBJ1-2 and TRBJ2-5.

Time point specified: newly diagnosed GD, antithyroid drugs for less than 3 months. The authors made the TCR library using RNA they extracted from PBMCs. American Thyroid Association guidelines served as the basis for diagnosing Graves' disease. Turning to this clonotype: Its antigen remains unidentified.

Building of the TCR beta libraries involved iRepertoire HTBI primers and Arm-PCR of CDR3 regions. Each CDR3 protein gets one entry after TCRdb re-called the multiplex PCR reads with MiXCR. Seen here are 300,000 to 400,000 distinct CDR3 sequences, over 15% observed once, and the top ten hold roughly 40%. This receptor was taken from a female donor with Graves disease. The source was peripheral blood mononuclear cells (PBMCs), collected at new diagnosis, from a patient treated with antithyroid drugs. The rearrangement uses TRBV12-3 or TRBV12-4 and TRBJ2-5, with a weak D call TRBD2 (7 bases). The CDR3 sequence is CASSSIGGGETQYF. In DNA form, the CDR3 reads TGTGCCAGCAGTTCGATAGGGGGGGGAGAGACCCAGTACTTC.